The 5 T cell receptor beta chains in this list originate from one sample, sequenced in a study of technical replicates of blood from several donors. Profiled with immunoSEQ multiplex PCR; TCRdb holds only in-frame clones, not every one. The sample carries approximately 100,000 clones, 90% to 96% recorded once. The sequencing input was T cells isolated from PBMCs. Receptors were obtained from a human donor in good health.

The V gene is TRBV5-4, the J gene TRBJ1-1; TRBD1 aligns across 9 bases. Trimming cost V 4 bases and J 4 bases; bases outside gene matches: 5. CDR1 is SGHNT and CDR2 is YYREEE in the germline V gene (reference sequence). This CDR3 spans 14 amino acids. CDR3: CASSGTGSGTEAFF. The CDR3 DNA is TGTGCCAGCAGCGGGACAGGGTCGGGCACTGAAGCTTTCTTT.

CDR3 sequence reads: CASSSIQEGYGYTF. The CDR3 DNA sequence: TGCGCCAGCAGCTCTATCCAGGAAGGCTATGGCTACACCTTC. The chain combines TRBV5-1 with TRBJ1-2; no reliable D call. The V gene's germline CDR1 is SGHRS and CDR2 YFSETQ. The CDR3 sequence is 14 residues long. V dropped 3 bases and J dropped 4 bases, with 13 bases sitting between them.

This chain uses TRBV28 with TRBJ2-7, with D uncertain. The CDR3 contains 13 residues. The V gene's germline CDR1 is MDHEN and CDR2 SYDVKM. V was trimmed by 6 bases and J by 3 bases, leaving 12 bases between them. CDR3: CASSLVGNYEQYF. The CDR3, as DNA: TGTGCCAGCAGCCTCGTCGGTAACTACGAGCAGTACTTC.

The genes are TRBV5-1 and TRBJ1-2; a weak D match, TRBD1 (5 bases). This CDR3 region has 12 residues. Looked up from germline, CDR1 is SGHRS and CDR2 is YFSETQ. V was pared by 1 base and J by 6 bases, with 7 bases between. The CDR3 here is CASSLWGDGYTF. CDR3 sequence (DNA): TGCGCCAGCAGCTTGTGGGGGGATGGCTACACCTTC.

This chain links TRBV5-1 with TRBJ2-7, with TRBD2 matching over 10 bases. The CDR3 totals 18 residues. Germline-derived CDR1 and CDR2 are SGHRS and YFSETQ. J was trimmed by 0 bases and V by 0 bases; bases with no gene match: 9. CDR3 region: CASSLGQLAGKLSYEQYF. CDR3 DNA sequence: TGCGCCAGCAGCTTGGGCCAACTAGCGGGAAAGCTCTCCTACGAGCAGTACTTC.